The 9 T cell receptor beta chains given below trace back to one sample, sequenced in a study of radiotherapy plus CTLA-4 blockade in lung cancer (dated by TCRdb to the late 2010s). The library was prepared using the immunoSEQ multiplex PCR assay. The table was pulled from immuneACCESS by TCRdb, which kept in-frame rearrangements only. Such tables lose some clones; where checked, under half of the loss comes from unresolved V genes, and the rest has no known cause. This sample lists around 59,000 clones; 70% to 85% were detected once. The ten largest account for roughly 4% of the sample. The material was peripheral blood, obtained from a patient treated with radiotherapy plus ipilimumab. The receptor set was obtained from a human donor with non-small cell lung cancer who had a partial response to radiotherapy plus ipilimumab.

The chain recombines TRBV4-1 with TRBJ2-7; 7 positions agree with TRBD1. The CDR3 is 13 residues long. With V trimmed by 2 bases and J by 9 bases, 7 bases remained unmatched. Germline V CDR1 and CDR2: MGHRA, YSYEKL. The CDR3, as DNA: TGCGCCAGCAGCCAACTACAGGGGCTGTGGCAGTACTTC. Protein: CASSQLQGLWQYF.

The CDR3 is CASSQTFYNSPLHF. The CDR3 nucleotides read TGTGCCAGCAGCCAGACTTTCTATAATTCACCCCTCCACTTT. V usage is TRBV27 and J usage is TRBJ1-6; D is uncertain. Germline CDR1 and CDR2: MNHEY and SMNVEV (reference sequence). CDR3 length: 14 amino acids. Trimming shortened V by 6 bases and J by 3 bases, and 9 bases separated the two germline ends.

The rearrangement links TRBV29-1 to TRBJ2-7; 8 bases agree with TRBD1. The V gene's germline CDR1 is SQVTM and CDR2 ANQGSEA. J was trimmed by 0 bases and V by 0 bases; bases with no gene match: 10. The CDR3 spans 17 residues. Written as DNA, the CDR3 is TGCAGCGTTGAAGAAGTCCGGACAGGGTACCCCTCCTACGAGCAGTACTTC. This gives the protein CSVEEVRTGYPSYEQYF.

This chain uses TRBV5-4 with TRBJ2-7, with D hard to call. Trimming removed 0 bases at V and 0 bases at J, with 13 bases between. The CDR3 sequence is 16 residues long. Per the germline V gene, CDR1 is SGHNT and CDR2 is YYREEE (reference sequence). CDR3 protein: CASSLGGTLSSYEQYF. The CDR3 region has the DNA TGTGCCAGCAGCTTGGGAGGCACCCTTAGCTCCTACGAGCAGTACTTC.

V is TRBV25-1 and J is TRBJ1-2; 9 positions agree with TRBD1. The V gene end was trimmed by 2 bases and the J gene end by 3 bases; junction bases not matched to a gene: 1. CDR1 and CDR2 from the germline V gene are MGHDK and SYGVNS. This CDR3 contains 14 residues. The DNA of the CDR3 is TGTGCCAGCAGTGAAGGGACAGGGCACTATGGCTACACCTTC. Translating gives CASSEGTGHYGYTF.

This clone was seen a handful of times. V is TRBV6-1 and J is TRBJ1-5, with a possible D match to TRBD1 (5 bases). Germline V gene lookup returns CDR1 MNHNS and CDR2 SASEGT. CDR3 length: 14 amino acids. Trimming left V 7 bases short and J 6 bases short, with 16 bases between. Here the CDR3 DNA reads TGTGCCAGCACCACAACAGGTTTGAGTCAGCCCCAGCATTTT. Translation gives CASTTTGLSQPQHF.

The J gene is TRBJ1-2, the V gene TRBV7-9, with D possibly being TRBD1 (5 bases). The CDR3 consists of 13 residues. Germline loops: CDR1 SEHNR, CDR2 FQNEAQ (reference sequence). V lost 4 bases and J 5 bases, leaving 11 bases between the germline ends. CDR3 DNA sequence: TGTGCCAGCAGCTCTTCAGGGTTGTATGGCTACACCTTC. Its translation: CASSSSGLYGYTF.

With regard to this clone: Other nucleotide sequences in the sample specify the same CDR3. The rearrangement links TRBV6-4 to TRBJ2-3, with TRBD1 identical over 8 bases. V shed 2 bases, J shed 4 bases, and the junction held 2 bases outside the gene matches. The length of the CDR3 is 14 residues. Germline-derived CDR1 and CDR2 are MRHNA and SNTAGT. This chain's CDR3 is CASSDGQGADTQYF. CDR3 in DNA: TGTGCCAGCAGTGACGGACAGGGTGCAGATACGCAGTATTTT.

This clone was detected only a few times. The V call is TRBV28, the J call TRBJ1-1; D is ambiguous. With 3 bases removed from V and 1 base from J, the gap between germline ends came to 9 bases. The CDR3 totals 14 residues. Germline CDR1 is MDHEN and CDR2 is SYDVKM. Here the CDR3 reads CASSLEISNTEAFF. The DNA for the CDR3 is TGTGCCAGCAGTTTGGAGATATCGAACACTGAAGCTTTCTTT.